This T cell receptor beta chain was recovered during a study of blood T cell repertoires in COVID-19. In the study overall: T cells, B-cell-depleted T cells, or PBMCs supplied cDNA or gDNA.

Original methodology: Estimated nucleated cell counts came from reference gene primer amplification. Sequenced by immunoSEQ multiplex PCR; TCRdb stores in-frame clones only, minus some. The DNA was the basis for D and trimming; V, J and clone size are from that table. Counted here are about 190,000 clones, more than 70% occurring once; the ten biggest clones make up 3.5% to 5%. This sequence originates from a woman aged 25 to 39 with acute or convalescent COVID-19. The sample consisted of peripheral blood.

The CDR3 DNA follows: TGTGCCAGTAAGACCACAGGGGGCTCTGGGGCCAACGTCCTGACTTTC. The encoded protein is CASKTTGGSGANVLTF. The chain is built from TRBV19 and TRBJ2-6; 8 nucleotides match TRBD1. The CDR3 is 16 residues long. J was trimmed by 0 bases and V by 7 bases; bases with no gene match: 5. Looked up from germline, CDR1 is LNHDA and CDR2 is SQIVND (reference sequence).